Here is one T cell receptor beta chain with its context. What it binds is not known. CDR3 length equals 12 residues. V shed 8 bases and J shed 2 bases, with 10 bases lying between them. This specimen comes from a study of cytomegalovirus exposure and HLA in healthy donors. Study-wide results and limits: Fewer N-insertions than the 666-donor mean were reportedly shown by an Asian-associated ancestry cluster in a later analysis. In a later analysis, at a false discovery rate of 0.05, 15,000 to 20,000 TCR beta sequences matched HLA alleles.

The PCR had 60 Vbeta and 13 Jbeta primers. As handled by the study authors: Roughly 11 million shared chains were among around 80 million unique TCR beta chains counted in a later analysis. Clones were sequenced by immunoSEQ multiplex PCR, and TCRdb holds only the in-frame ones, with some missing. V and J calls and clone size come straight from that table; D and trimming were deduced from the DNA. Of roughly 200,000 clones listed, around three quarters are singletons. The source of this sequence is a man aged 30 to 45 in good health and CMV-seronegative. Input material: PBMCs. The chain carries TRBV23-1 and TRBJ2-7, with D possibly matching TRBD1 (5 bases). TRBV23-1 is an ORF; its function is uncertain. CDR3 DNA sequence: TGCGCCAGCTACAGGAGTGCCTACGAGCAGTACTTC. Amino acid sequence: CASYRSAYEQYF.